One and the same sample provided the 2 T cell receptor beta chains below, sequenced in a study of beta chain features in type 1 diabetes. Expressed TCRB transcripts were sequenced, since all the RNA that had been isolated was reverse transcribed. Assay used: immunoSEQ multiplex PCR; TCRdb lists only in-frame clones, some missing. The sample has about 260,000 clones, approximately 70% seen once; the top ten hold about 0.051%. The sequencing input was naive CD4+ T cells from blood. The receptor source for this set is a man between 25 and 39 years old in good health.

This clone was detected a few times. The gene calls are TRBV29-1 and TRBJ1-1, with a weak D call TRBD1 (6 bases). V lost 8 bases and J lost 7, with 17 bases in between. Germline V gene data show CDR1 as SQVTM and CDR2 as ANQGSEA. This CDR3 has 12 amino acids. CDR3 protein: CSSHAGTNEAFF. DNA for the CDR3: TGCAGCTCCCATGCCGGGACAAATGAAGCTTTCTTT.

This clone was found once. The chain uses TRBV5-1 and TRBJ2-7; 8 bases are a match to TRBD1. The junction had 14 bases not matched to a gene; V was cut back by 4 bases and J by 5 bases. The V gene's germline CDR1 is SGHRS and CDR2 YFSETQ. CDR3 length: 16 residues. This CDR3 is CASSHAIGTGSDEQYF. In DNA, the CDR3 is TGCGCCAGCAGCCATGCTATTGGGACAGGTAGCGACGAGCAGTACTTC.